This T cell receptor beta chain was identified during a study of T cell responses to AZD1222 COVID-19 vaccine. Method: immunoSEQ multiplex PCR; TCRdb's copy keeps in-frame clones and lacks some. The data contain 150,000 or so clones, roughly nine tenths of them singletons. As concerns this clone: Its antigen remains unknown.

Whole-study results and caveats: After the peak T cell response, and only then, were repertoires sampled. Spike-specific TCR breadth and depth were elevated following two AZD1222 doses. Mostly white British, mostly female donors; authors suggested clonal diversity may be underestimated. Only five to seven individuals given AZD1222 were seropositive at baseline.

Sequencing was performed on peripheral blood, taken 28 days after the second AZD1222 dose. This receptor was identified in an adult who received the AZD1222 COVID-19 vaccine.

The CDR3 nucleotides read TGTGCCAGCAGCTTGGCAGATACGCAGTATTTT. This translates into CASSLADTQYF. The chain recombines TRBV11-3 with TRBJ2-3; no reliable D call. Germline V gives CDR1 SGHNT, CDR2 YENEEA. V lost 3 bases to trimming and J lost 4 bases, with 2 bases between them. The CDR3 is 11 amino acids.